These 10 T cell receptor beta chains originate from one sample sequenced in a study of blood T cells in healthy people across ages. It was with a sample-barcoded 5' primer and a J-beta primer mix that a second PCR of roughly 6 to 11 cycles was run. One entry per CDR3 protein results from TCRdb running MiXCR on the 5' RACE reads. The sample yields about 840,000 distinct CDR3 sequences, about 28% seen once. The same data also contributed to another study, on T cells of mothers and their children.

Material for sequencing was blood. The receptors stem from a woman aged 40-49 years in good health.

This clonotype came up a few times. The chain joins TRBV24-1 to TRBJ2-2; 9 bases are a match to TRBD1. V dropped 3 bases and J dropped 7; count of bases not matched to a gene: 11. The CDR3 sequence is 17 residues long. In germline, CDR1 is KGHDR, CDR2 SFDVKD. The CDR3 loop reads CATSDPGTGFDGGELFF. The CDR3 DNA sequence: TGTGCCACCAGTGATCCCGGGACAGGGTTTGACGGCGGGGAGCTGTTTTTT.

As for this clonotype: A much bigger clone sits one base away, suggesting this may be a read error. V usage is TRBV29-1 and J usage is TRBJ2-7; 7 bases are shared with TRBD2. Germline-derived CDR1 and CDR2 are SQVTM and ANQGSEA. The CDR3 consists of 12 residues. CDR3 region: CGVAGVTYEQYF. CDR3 sequence (DNA): TGCGGCGTCGCGGGGGTCACCTACGAGCAGTACTTC.

This clonotype was counted at least ten times. The chain is built from TRBV4-1 and TRBJ2-7; 10 bases align to TRBD1. The CDR3 is 15 residues long. The V gene's germline CDR1 is MGHRA and CDR2 YSYEKL. The V gene end was trimmed by 3 bases and the J gene end by 5 bases; junction bases not matched to a gene: 7. CDR3 DNA sequence: TGCGCCAGCAGCCAGGGACAGGGGAGGTTCGACGAGCAGTACTTC. Its translation is CASSQGQGRFDEQYF.

At least ten counts were recorded for this clonotype. The chain is built from TRBV15 and TRBJ1-2, with a tentative D call TRBD1 (6 bases). Per the germline V gene, CDR1 is LNHNV and CDR2 is YYDKDF (reference sequence). Trimming removed 1 base at V and 6 bases at J, with 15 bases between. This CDR3 contains 15 residues. The CDR3 is CATSRGNRERDGYTF. The CDR3 coding sequence is TGTGCCACCAGCAGAGGAAACAGGGAAAGAGATGGCTACACCTTC.

V is TRBV7-6 and J is TRBJ2-1, with TRBD2 as a possible D gene (5 bases). The germline CDR1 and CDR2 sequences are SGHVS and FNYEAQ. CDR3 length: 14 amino acids. V was cut by 5 bases and J by 7 bases, with 15 bases left in between. The CDR3 here is CASSPPTKWNEQFF. The CDR3 nucleotides read TGTGCCAGCAGCCCTCCGACTAAATGGAATGAGCAGTTCTTC.

About this clonotype: A much larger clone sits a single nucleotide away, making a read error possible. This rearrangement joins TRBV10-2 to TRBJ2-5; D might be TRBD1 or TRBD2, each matching 5 bases. V was clipped by 10 bases and J by 11 bases, with 20 bases between them. Germline CDR1 is WSHSY and CDR2 is SAAADI. The CDR3 extends over 12 amino acids. Here the CDR3 DNA reads TGCGCCACCCAGGGAGTTGGCTACAAGCAGTACTTC. Its protein product is CATQGVGYKQYF.

This clonotype was observed a handful of times. The rearrangement links TRBV5-5 to TRBJ2-6; 8 nucleotides agree with TRBD1. Germline trimming cut 5 bases from V and 5 bases from J; bases unmatched to any gene: 18. CDR3 size: 19 residues. Germline V CDR1 and CDR2: SGHKS, YYEKEE (reference sequence). The CDR3 sequence is CASRSERTGQGLRANVLTF. CDR3 in DNA: TGTGCCAGCAGATCCGAGAGGACCGGACAGGGTTTAAGGGCCAACGTCCTGACTTTC.

This clonotype has more than one count but fewer than ten. This could be a read error, since a much larger clone is one nucleotide away. J is TRBJ2-7 and V is TRBV7-2, with D possibly matching TRBD1 (5 bases). This CDR3 spans 12 amino acids. Trimming pared 5 bases from V and 2 bases from J, leaving 7 bases between. Germline assignment: CDR1 SGHTA and CDR2 FQGNSA. In DNA form, the CDR3 reads TGTGCCAGCAGCCGACAGACCTACGAGCAGTACTTC. Amino acids: CASSRQTYEQYF.

The CDR3 spells CASSPQWGGSADTQYF. For the CDR3, the DNA is TGTGCCAGCTCACCACAATGGGGAGGAAGCGCAGATACGCAGTATTTT. This chain connects TRBV18 to TRBJ2-3, with D perhaps matching TRBD2 (6 bases). V was clipped by 1 base and J by 4 bases, with 15 bases between them. Germline V gene sequence: CDR1 KGHSH, CDR2 LQKENI. This CDR3 is 16 amino acids long.

About this clonotype: A much larger clone lies one base from this, so it may be a read error. The chain is built from TRBV7-2 and TRBJ1-1; D is unclear. Trimming took off 5 bases at V and 9 bases at J, with 19 bases between the two ends. This CDR3 is built from 14 residues. Germline CDR1 SGHTA, CDR2 FQGNSA. The CDR3 coding sequence is TGTGCCAGCAGCCAAGGACCGTCGAACGCTCAAGCTTTCTTT. Translated, it gives CASSQGPSNAQAFF. Full variable domain (remainder filled in from reference TRBV7-2 and TRBJ1-1): GAGVSQSPSNKVTEKGKDVELRCDPISGHTALYWYRQSLGQGLEFLIYFQGNSAPDKSGLPSDRFSAERTGGSVSTLTIQRTQQEDSAVYLCASSQGPSNAQAFFGQGTRLTVV.